The 7 T cell receptor beta chains given below trace back to one sample, sequenced in a study of blood T cell repertoires in COVID-19. Profiling relied on immunoSEQ multiplex PCR, and the TCRdb table lists in-frame clones only, not all of them. The sample records around 270,000 clones, around 87% being singletons. The sample was peripheral blood. The receptors were gathered from a woman aged 55-69 years with COVID-19, enrolled during active disease.

DNA for the CDR3: TGTGCCACCAGTGTGTGTCGGGAGGGCCCTCGAGAGACCCAGTACTTC. This translates into CATSVCREGPRETQYF. This chain connects TRBV24-1 to TRBJ2-5; TRBD2 matches at 8 bases. In germline, CDR1 is KGHDR, CDR2 SFDVKD. This CDR3 is 16 amino acids long. With V trimmed by 5 bases and J by 4 bases, 11 bases remained unmatched.

V is TRBV19 and J is TRBJ1-6; possible D gene TRBD1, 5 bases. The V and J ends lost 4 bases and 9 bases respectively, with 13 bases between them. Germline values: CDR1 LNHDA, CDR2 SQIVND (reference sequence). The CDR3 sequence is 14 residues long. Here the CDR3 reads CASSTQGVRSPLHF. CDR3 coding DNA: TGTGCCAGTAGTACTCAGGGCGTCCGTTCACCCCTCCACTTT.

The chain couples TRBV5-6 to TRBJ2-7; possibly TRBD1 for D (6 bases). Germline lookup yields CDR1 SGHDT and CDR2 YYEEEE. V was trimmed by 4 bases and J by 6 bases, leaving 23 bases between them. The CDR3 runs 16 residues. CDR3 DNA: TGTGCCAGCAGCAAAGGACAGTTGGCGATTTCGGGCGAGCAGTACTTC. Protein sequence: CASSKGQLAISGEQYF.

The J gene is TRBJ1-6, the V gene TRBV7-8; 8 positions match TRBD1. The junction had 12 bases not matched to a gene; V was cut back by 2 bases and J by 12 bases. CDR3 length: 16 amino acids. CDR1 is SGHVS and CDR2 is FQNEAQ in the germline V gene. For the CDR3, the DNA is TGTGCCAGCAGCTTAACAGGGGGGATGGTTCAAGGACCCCTCCACTTT. Translation: CASSLTGGMVQGPLHF. Together with reference TRBV7-8 and TRBJ1-6, the CDR3 gives the full variable domain: GAGVSQSPRYKVAKRGQDVALRCDPISGHVSLFWYQQALGQGPEFLTYFQNEAQLDKSGLPSDRFFAERPEGSVSTLKIQRTQQEDSAVYLCASSLTGGMVQGPLHFGNGTRLTVT.

The chain combines TRBV4-2 with TRBJ2-5; 7 nucleotides agree with TRBD2. The CDR3 totals 18 residues. CDR1 is LGHNA and CDR2 is YNFKEQ in the germline V gene. V was clipped by 0 bases and J by 1 base; unmatched bases: 11. The CDR3 bases are TGTGCCAGCAGCCAAGATCCTGGGGGAGGGGCCCTCCAAGAGACCCAGTACTTC. Translated, it gives CASSQDPGGGALQETQYF.

The rearrangement links TRBV27 to TRBJ1-2; D gene uncertain. Germline V CDR1 and CDR2: MNHEY, SMNVEV (reference sequence). The V and J ends lost 9 bases and 6 bases respectively, with 11 bases between them. The CDR3 extends over 11 amino acids. In nucleotides, the CDR3 is TGTGCCAGTCGGGGAGAGAATGGCTACACCTTC. Its translation is CASRGENGYTF.

In this sample, this clone turned up once. The gene calls are TRBV5-1 and TRBJ1-2; 7 bases fit TRBD1. V lost 2 bases and J lost 1; bases outside the gene matches: 8. CDR3 size: 16 residues. Germline-derived CDR1 and CDR2 are SGHRS and YFSETQ. CDR3 loop: CASSFGQEILNYGYTF. The CDR3 coding sequence is TGCGCCAGCAGCTTTGGACAGGAGATACTTAACTATGGCTACACCTTC.